One and the same sample provided the 25 T cell receptor beta chains below, sequenced in a study of OX40 agonist ivuxolimab in advanced cancers. Library method: the immunoSEQ multiplex PCR assay. TCRdb carries this immuneACCESS record with in-frame sequences only. Its versions omit some clonotypes, under half of them owing to an unresolved V gene in the studies checked, with the rest unexplained. The sample contains approximately 73,000 clones, 85% to 90% of them found a single time. 10% to 15% of the sample lies in the top ten. The specimen comprised CD4+ or CD8+ T cells sorted from blood, sampled in a trial of the OX40 agonist ivuxolimab. The receptors were gathered from an adult with an advanced solid tumor such as melanoma, head and neck, liver or kidney cancer.

The chain has TRBV6-6 and TRBJ2-7; D possibly corresponds to TRBD1 (5 bases). The germline CDR1 and CDR2 sequences are MNHNY and SVGAGI (reference sequence). The ends were cut back, 2 bases at V and 0 bases at J, with 11 bases in the middle. The CDR3 loop spans 15 amino acids. CDR3 in amino acids: CASSYAGPSSYEQYF. CDR3 nucleotides: TGTGCCAGCAGTTACGCAGGGCCAAGCTCCTACGAGCAGTACTTC.

This clone was seen more than once but under ten times. The V gene is TRBV18, the J gene TRBJ1-2; 9 bases map to TRBD1. The CDR3 loop spans 14 amino acids. Trimming removed 3 bases from V and 8 bases from J; junction bases left unmatched: 7. Germline-derived CDR1 and CDR2 are KGHSH and LQKENI. CDR3: CASSPGTGLEGYTF. In nucleotides, the CDR3 is TGTGCCAGCTCACCCGGGACAGGGTTGGAGGGCTACACCTTC.

This clone showed up just once. The chain employs TRBV30 and TRBJ2-2; 10 bases align to TRBD1. In germline, CDR1 is GTSNPN, CDR2 SVGIG (reference sequence). The CDR3 covers 16 residues. Trimming took 5 bases from V and 3 from J; bases not matched to a gene: 9. CDR3 sequence reads: CAWADTGQGDTGELFF. As DNA, the CDR3 is TGTGCCTGGGCAGACACTGGACAGGGGGACACCGGGGAGCTGTTTTTT.

The chain links TRBV6-5 to TRBJ1-6; D is unclear. Germline V gene lookup returns CDR1 MNHEY and CDR2 SVGAGI. The CDR3 covers 12 residues. Between the trimmed V and J ends, which lost 0 bases and 10 bases, there was a span of 4 bases. CDR3 loop: CASSYSGSPLHF. CDR3 nucleotides: TGTGCCAGCAGTTACTCCGGATCACCCCTCCACTTT.

The rearrangement uses TRBV2 and TRBJ1-2; weak D call: TRBD1 (6 bases). In germline, CDR1 is SNHLY, CDR2 FYNNEI. Trimming stripped 1 base from V and 4 bases from J, with 13 bases between. The CDR3 runs 15 residues. The CDR3 spells CASSEGQGTVYGYTF. The CDR3 DNA sequence: TGTGCCAGCAGTGAAGGGCAGGGGACCGTCTATGGCTACACCTTC.

The chain recombines TRBV7-9 with TRBJ2-1; 7 bases align to TRBD2. This CDR3 contains 15 residues. In germline, CDR1 is SEHNR, CDR2 FQNEAQ (reference sequence). Trimming at V came to 2 bases and at J to 5 bases, leaving 6 bases not matched to a gene. The CDR3 bases are TGTGCCAGCAGCTTATTACTAGCGCCAAACAATGAGCAGTTCTTC. As protein: CASSLLLAPNNEQFF.

This sequence joins TRBV5-7 and TRBJ2-7, with TRBD2 as a possible D gene (5 bases). TRBV5-7 is recorded as an ORF, its role being uncertain. V was clipped by 5 bases and J by 2 bases, with 20 bases between them. The CDR3 runs 16 residues. The CDR3 loop is CASSHHRREGAYEQYF. The CDR3 region has the DNA TGTGCCAGCAGTCACCACCGACGCGAGGGAGCCTACGAGCAGTACTTC.

The chain is built from TRBV27 and TRBJ2-7; 8 nucleotides match TRBD1. The CDR3 length is 15 residues. J was trimmed by 2 bases and V by 8 bases; bases with no gene match: 11. Per germline, CDR1 MNHEY and CDR2 SMNVEV (reference sequence). The CDR3 here is CASGKRGQAPYEQYF. The CDR3 DNA sequence: TGTGCCAGCGGAAAACGGGGACAGGCTCCCTACGAGCAGTACTTC.

This clone was recorded only once. The genes are TRBV2 and TRBJ2-5; 7 positions match TRBD2. Germline CDR1 reads SNHLY; CDR2 reads FYNNEI. Germline trimming cut 11 bases from V and 6 bases from J; bases unmatched to any gene: 6. This CDR3 spans 11 amino acids. DNA of the CDR3: TGTGCCGCGGGGGACTTCCAGACCCAGTACTTC. Its translation: CAAGDFQTQYF.

The chain employs TRBV2 and TRBJ2-2; the match to TRBD2 covers 10 bases. V lost 7 bases and J lost 6; bases outside the gene matches: 8. Per germline, CDR1 SNHLY and CDR2 FYNNEI. This CDR3 comprises 15 residues. In nucleotides, the CDR3 is TGTGCCAGCATTCAGGGAGCGGGAGGGGCCGGGGAGCTGTTTTTT. Amino acids: CASIQGAGGAGELFF.

The chain couples TRBV7-2 to TRBJ2-5; 9 positions agree with TRBD1. The J call may be in error: the DNA end matches TRBJ2-7 better. CDR3 length equals 14 residues. CDR1 SGHTA and CDR2 FQGNSA come from the germline V gene. CDR3 DNA: TGTGCCAGCAGCCAATGGACAGGGGACTACGAGCAGTACTTC. Amino acids: CASSQWTGDYEQYF.

The genes are TRBV21-1 and TRBJ2-1; no DNA check was done on the table's D call, TRBD2. TRBV21-1 is a pseudogene segment. This CDR3 contains 17 residues. In nucleotides, the CDR3 is TGTGCCAGCAGACTCGGGATAGGTAGCGGGAAAACGCATGAGCAGTTCTTC. Translating gives CASRLGIGSGKTHEQFF.

The chain has TRBV7-6 and TRBJ1-1; TRBD1 matches 8 bases. The CDR3 runs to 15 residues. Germline V gives CDR1 SGHVS, CDR2 FNYEAQ. Germline trimming cut 4 bases from V and 1 base from J; bases unmatched to any gene: 5. The CDR3 nucleotides are TGTGCCAGCAGCTGGGCCGGGACAGGGAACACTGAAGCTTTCTTT. Translating gives CASSWAGTGNTEAFF.

This chain joins TRBV27 and TRBJ2-7, with TRBD2 as a possible D gene (5 bases). Trimming pared 4 bases from V and 2 bases from J, leaving 9 bases between. Germline CDR1 reads MNHEY; CDR2 reads SMNVEV (reference sequence). The CDR3 has 13 residues. CDR3 sequence (DNA): TGTGCCAGCAGTTCCGGGGTCCCCTACGAGCAGTACTTC. This encodes CASSSGVPYEQYF.

The CDR3, as DNA: TGTGCCAGCAGCTTAGCCCTCTTGAATGAGCAGTTCTTC. It yields the protein CASSLALLNEQFF. The chain carries TRBV7-9 and TRBJ2-1; unclear D gene. The CDR3 loop spans 13 amino acids. Trimming removed 0 bases at V and 7 bases at J, with 7 bases between. Germline lookup yields CDR1 SEHNR and CDR2 FQNEAQ (reference sequence).

The V gene is TRBV27, the J gene TRBJ2-6, with TRBD1 matching over 10 bases. The CDR3 length is 17 residues. CDR1 is MNHEY and CDR2 is SMNVEV in the germline V gene (reference sequence). With V trimmed by 10 bases and J by 3 bases, 12 bases remained unmatched. The CDR3 DNA sequence: TGTGCCACCGCGGGACAGGGGAACCCCAATGGGGCCAACGTCCTGACTTTC. Its protein is CATAGQGNPNGANVLTF.

This chain links TRBV6-5 with TRBJ1-3; no firm D call. CDR1 and CDR2 from the germline V gene are MNHEY and SVGAGI. The CDR3 has 15 amino acids. Trimming left V 6 bases short and J 0 bases short, with 12 bases between. The CDR3 region has the DNA TGTGCCAGCAGAGATCAGGATCGCTCTGGAAACACCATATATTTT. The encoded protein is CASRDQDRSGNTIYF.

The J gene is TRBJ2-1, the V gene TRBV19; the D gene is possibly TRBD2 (5 bases). Per germline, CDR1 LNHDA and CDR2 SQIVND (reference sequence). CDR3 length equals 11 residues. With 6 bases removed from V and 5 bases from J, the gap between germline ends came to 5 bases. The CDR3 bases are TGTGCCAGTAGGAGGGACAATGAGCAGTTCTTC. This codes for CASRRDNEQFF.

As DNA, the CDR3 is TGTGCCAGCTCACCAACGGGACTAGCGGAAAGTTACGAGCAGTACTTC. It encodes CASSPTGLAESYEQYF. This chain links TRBV18 with TRBJ2-7; 11 bases are a match to TRBD2. The CDR3 has 16 amino acids. The ends lost 2 bases at V and 4 bases at J; junction bases unmatched: 7. The germline V gene has CDR1 KGHSH and CDR2 LQKENI.

The chain carries TRBV27 and TRBJ2-1; D possibly corresponds to TRBD2 (5 bases). V was trimmed by 7 bases and J by 0 bases, leaving 10 bases between them. The CDR3 has 14 amino acids. CDR1 is MNHEY, CDR2 SMNVEV, per germline (reference sequence). Here the CDR3 reads CASKSEVSYNEQFF. The CDR3 bases are TGTGCCAGCAAGTCGGAGGTCTCCTACAATGAGCAGTTCTTC.

DNA for the CDR3: TGTGCCAGCAGCCCCCTGACAGGGAGCACCGGGGAGCTGTTTTTT. The encoded protein is CASSPLTGSTGELFF. This sequence joins TRBV11-3 and TRBJ2-2; 7 bases agree with TRBD1. From germline, CDR1 is SGHNT and CDR2 YENEEA. J lost 4 bases, V lost 5 bases, and 7 bases had no gene match. CDR3 length: 15 residues.

The rearrangement uses TRBV27 and TRBJ2-7; TRBD2 is a possible D gene (6 bases). Trimming took off 6 bases at V and 5 bases at J, with 8 bases between the two ends. CDR1 is MNHEY, CDR2 SMNVEV, per germline (reference sequence). The CDR3 has 11 amino acids. CDR3 sequence: CASSGGNEQYF. In DNA form, the CDR3 reads TGTGCCAGCAGCGGGGGAAACGAGCAGTACTTC.

The rearrangement joins TRBV5-1 to TRBJ2-5, with 8 bases lining up with TRBD2. V was clipped by 0 bases and J by 5 bases; unmatched bases: 9. The length of the CDR3 is 16 residues. The germline V gene has CDR1 SGHRS and CDR2 YFSETQ. The CDR3 reads CASSLGFSGIGETQYF. The CDR3 DNA reads as TGCGCCAGCAGCTTGGGGTTTAGCGGGATAGGGGAGACCCAGTACTTC. Using reference TRBV5-1 and TRBJ2-5 for the parts outside the CDR3, the full variable domain is KAGVTQTPRYLIKTRGQQVTLSCSPISGHRSVSWYQQTPGQGLQFLFEYFSETQRNKGNFPGRFSGRQFSNSRSEMNVSTLELGDSALYLCASSLGFSGIGETQYFGPGTRLLVL.

This rearrangement joins TRBV6-5 to TRBJ2-7, with 13 bases matching TRBD2. V lost 5 bases and J lost 6; bases outside the gene matches: 7. The germline CDR1 and CDR2 sequences are MNHEY and SVGAGI. CDR3 length: 15 residues. The CDR3 sequence is CASSGGLAGNGEQYF. In DNA, the CDR3 is TGTGCCAGCAGTGGGGGACTAGCGGGAAATGGCGAGCAGTACTTC.

The V gene is TRBV5-1, the J gene TRBJ2-7; 7 positions agree with TRBD2. CDR3 size: 16 residues. V lost 5 bases and J lost 1; bases outside the gene matches: 12. Germline V lookup: CDR1 SGHRS, CDR2 YFSETQ. CDR3 loop: CASSPGGSGLSYEQYF. In DNA form, the CDR3 reads TGCGCCAGCAGTCCGGGGGGTAGCGGTTTATCCTACGAGCAGTACTTC.